Given below is one T cell receptor (beta chain) in context. What it recognizes is unknown. Through template switching, a universal primer site was introduced, and the cDNA contained unique molecular identifiers. Via MiXCR, TCRdb re-called the 5' RACE reads, giving one row per CDR3 protein. The sample consists of 1,800,000 or so distinct CDR3 sequences, under 35% of them appearing once. The germline V and J ends were trimmed by 2 bases and 10 bases, with 12 bases remaining between them. Per the germline V gene, CDR1 is KGHSH and CDR2 is LQKENI. The length of the CDR3 is 12 residues. The data belong to a study of identical twins. The study, taken as a whole, reports: For out-of-frame alpha sequences shared by twins, low generation probability was in excess. Insertion counts were lower in abundant cord blood beta clonotypes, a trend that memory repertoires did not show.

The sequenced sample was cord blood. This sequence originates from a newborn girl in good health. The rearrangement uses TRBV18 and TRBJ2-7; D gene unclear. The CDR3 nucleotides are TGTGCCAGCTCACCAAACACCCATCCCCAGTACTTC. It encodes CASSPNTHPQYF.